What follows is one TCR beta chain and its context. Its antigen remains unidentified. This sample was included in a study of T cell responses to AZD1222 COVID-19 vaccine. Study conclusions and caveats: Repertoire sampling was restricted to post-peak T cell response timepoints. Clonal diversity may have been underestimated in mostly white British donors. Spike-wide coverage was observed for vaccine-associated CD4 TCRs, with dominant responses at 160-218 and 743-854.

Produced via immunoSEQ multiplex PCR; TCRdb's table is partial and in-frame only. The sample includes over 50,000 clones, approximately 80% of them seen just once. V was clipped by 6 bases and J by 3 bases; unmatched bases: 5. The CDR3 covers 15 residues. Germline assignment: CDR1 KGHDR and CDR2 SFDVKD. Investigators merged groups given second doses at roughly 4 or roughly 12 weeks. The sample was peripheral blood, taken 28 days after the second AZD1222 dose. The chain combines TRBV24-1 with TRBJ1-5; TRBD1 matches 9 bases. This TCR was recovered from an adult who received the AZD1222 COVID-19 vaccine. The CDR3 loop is CATSTGGRNNQPQHF. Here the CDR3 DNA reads TGTGCCACCAGTACAGGGGGCCGCAACAATCAGCCCCAGCATTTT.